This TCR beta chain is from a study of cytomegalovirus exposure and HLA in healthy donors. This CDR3 contains 14 residues. After removal of 6 bases from V and 4 bases from J, the junction contained 7 bases not matched to a gene. Germline V gene sequence: CDR1 KGHSH, CDR2 LQKENI. Points from the study as a whole: Among donors in an Asian-associated ancestry cluster, a later analysis reportedly found fewer N-insertions than the roughly 610-donor mean. In an earlier analysis, in some 500 donors, most V segments appeared productive either ~87% or ~30% of the time.

PCR employed 60 Vbeta and 13 Jbeta primers. TCRdb keeps only in-frame clones here, not all; method: immunoSEQ multiplex PCR. The table records roughly 200,000 clones, approximately 80% of them present only once. On this clone itself: The antigen is not known.

The rearrangement links TRBV18 to TRBJ1-1; 8 bases are shared with TRBD1. The material sequenced was PBMCs. The clonotype was recovered from a female donor in good health and CMV-seronegative. The CDR3 region is CASSPTGEATEAFF. CDR3 bases: TGTGCCAGCTCGCCGACAGGGGAGGCCACTGAAGCTTTCTTT. The whole variable domain, remainder taken from reference TRBV18 and TRBJ1-1, is NAGVMQNPRHLVRRRGQEARLRCSPMKGHSHVYWYRQLPEEGLKFMVYLQKENIIDESGMPKERFSAEFPKEGPSILRIQQVVRGDSAAYFCASSPTGEATEAFFGQGTRLTVV.